The TCR beta chain under discussion was sequenced for a study of beta chain features in type 1 diabetes. Whole-study context: Patients looked much like healthy donors when it came to age, gender and cell yields.

Points on this clone: Antigen: not known.

cDNA synthesis used the whole RNA isolate, giving expressed TCRB sequences. Assay: immunoSEQ multiplex PCR; the TCRdb copy retains only in-frame clones and omits some. The sample includes around 70,000 clones, about 48% of them seen just once. Overall study results and limits: For Type 1 diabetes patients, all four CD4+ subsets carried TCRB CDR3s that were moderately but significantly shorter.

The origin of this receptor is a man aged 30-40 years with type 1 diabetes. Sequencing input: central memory CD4+ T cells from blood.

DNA of the CDR3: TGTGCCAGCAGGCTAGTTGACGGGGACACGGCCTACGAGCAGTACTTC. Translation gives CASRLVDGDTAYEQYF. The rearrangement links TRBV5-6 to TRBJ2-7; tentative D call: TRBD1 (6 bases). V was shortened by 5 bases and J by 2 bases, with 20 bases between the two germline ends. Germline CDR1 SGHDT, CDR2 YYEEEE. CDR3 length equals 16 residues.